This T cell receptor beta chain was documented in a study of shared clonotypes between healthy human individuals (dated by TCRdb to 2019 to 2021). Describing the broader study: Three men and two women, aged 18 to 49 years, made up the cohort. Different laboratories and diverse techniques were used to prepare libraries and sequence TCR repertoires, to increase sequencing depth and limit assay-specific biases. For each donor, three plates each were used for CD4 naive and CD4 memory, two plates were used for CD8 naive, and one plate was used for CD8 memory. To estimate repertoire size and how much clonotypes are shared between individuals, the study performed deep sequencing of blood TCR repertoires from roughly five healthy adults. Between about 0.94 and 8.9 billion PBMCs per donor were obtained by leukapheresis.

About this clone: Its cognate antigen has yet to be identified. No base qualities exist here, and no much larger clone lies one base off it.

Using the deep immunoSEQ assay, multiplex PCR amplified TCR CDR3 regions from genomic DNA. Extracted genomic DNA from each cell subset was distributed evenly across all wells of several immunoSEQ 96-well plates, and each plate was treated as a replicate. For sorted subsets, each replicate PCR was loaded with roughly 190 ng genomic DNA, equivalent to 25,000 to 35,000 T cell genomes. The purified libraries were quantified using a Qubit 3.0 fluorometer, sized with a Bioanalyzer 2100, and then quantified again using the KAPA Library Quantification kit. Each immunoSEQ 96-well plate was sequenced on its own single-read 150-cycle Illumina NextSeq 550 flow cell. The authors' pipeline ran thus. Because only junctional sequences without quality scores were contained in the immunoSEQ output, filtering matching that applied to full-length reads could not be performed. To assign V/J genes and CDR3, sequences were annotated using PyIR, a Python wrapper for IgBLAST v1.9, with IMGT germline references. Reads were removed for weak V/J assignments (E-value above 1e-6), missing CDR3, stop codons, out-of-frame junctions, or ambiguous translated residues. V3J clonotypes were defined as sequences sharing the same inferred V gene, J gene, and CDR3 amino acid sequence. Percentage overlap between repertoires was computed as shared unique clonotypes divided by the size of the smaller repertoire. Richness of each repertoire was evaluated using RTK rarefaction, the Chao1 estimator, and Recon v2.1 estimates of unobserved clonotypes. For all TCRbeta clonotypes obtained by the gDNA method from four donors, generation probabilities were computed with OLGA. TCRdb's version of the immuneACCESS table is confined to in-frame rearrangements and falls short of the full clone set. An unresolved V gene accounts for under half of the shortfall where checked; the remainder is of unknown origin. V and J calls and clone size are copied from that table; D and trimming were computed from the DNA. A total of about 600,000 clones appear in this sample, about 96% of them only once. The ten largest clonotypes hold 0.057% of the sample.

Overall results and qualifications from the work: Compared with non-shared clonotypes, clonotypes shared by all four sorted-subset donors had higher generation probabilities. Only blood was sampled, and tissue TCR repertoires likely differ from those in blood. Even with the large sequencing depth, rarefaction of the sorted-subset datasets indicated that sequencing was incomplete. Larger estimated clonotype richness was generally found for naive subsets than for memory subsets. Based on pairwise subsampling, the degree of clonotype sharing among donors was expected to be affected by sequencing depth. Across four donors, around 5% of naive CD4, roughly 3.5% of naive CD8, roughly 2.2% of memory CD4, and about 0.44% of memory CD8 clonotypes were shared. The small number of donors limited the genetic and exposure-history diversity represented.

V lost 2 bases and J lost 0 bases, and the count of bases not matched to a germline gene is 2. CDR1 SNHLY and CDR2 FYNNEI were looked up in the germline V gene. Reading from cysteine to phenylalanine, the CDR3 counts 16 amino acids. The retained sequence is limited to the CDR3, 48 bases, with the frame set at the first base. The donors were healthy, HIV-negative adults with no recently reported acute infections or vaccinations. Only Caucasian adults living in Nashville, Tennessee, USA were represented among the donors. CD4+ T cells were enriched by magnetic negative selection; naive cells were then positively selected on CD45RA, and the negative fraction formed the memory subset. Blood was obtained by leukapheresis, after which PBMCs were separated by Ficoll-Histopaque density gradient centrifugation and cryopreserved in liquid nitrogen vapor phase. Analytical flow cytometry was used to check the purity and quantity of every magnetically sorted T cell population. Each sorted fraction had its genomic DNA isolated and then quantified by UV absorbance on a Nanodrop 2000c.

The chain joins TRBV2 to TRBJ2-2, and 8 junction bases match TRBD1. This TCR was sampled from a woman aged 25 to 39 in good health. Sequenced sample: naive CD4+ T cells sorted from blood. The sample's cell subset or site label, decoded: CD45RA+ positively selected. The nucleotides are TGTGCCAGCAGTGAACAGGGACAGGCGAACACCGGGGAGCTGTTTTTT. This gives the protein CASSEQGQANTGELFF.